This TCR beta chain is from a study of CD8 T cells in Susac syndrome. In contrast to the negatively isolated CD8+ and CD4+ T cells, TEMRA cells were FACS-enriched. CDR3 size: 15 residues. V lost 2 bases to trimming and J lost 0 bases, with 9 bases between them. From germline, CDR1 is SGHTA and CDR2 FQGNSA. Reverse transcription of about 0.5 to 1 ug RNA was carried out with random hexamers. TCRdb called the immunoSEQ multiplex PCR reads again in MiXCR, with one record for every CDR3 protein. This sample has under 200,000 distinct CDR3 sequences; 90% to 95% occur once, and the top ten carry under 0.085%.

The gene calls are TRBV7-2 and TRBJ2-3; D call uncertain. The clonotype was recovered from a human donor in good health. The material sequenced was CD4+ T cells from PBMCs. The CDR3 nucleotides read TGTGCCAGCAGCTTACACAAACCTAGCACAGATACGCAGTATTTT. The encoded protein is CASSLHKPSTDTQYF. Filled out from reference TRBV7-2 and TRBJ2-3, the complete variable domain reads GAGVSQSPSNKVTEKGKDVELRCDPISGHTALYWYRQSLGQGLEFLIYFQGNSAPDKSGLPSDRFSAERTGGSVSTLTIQRTQQEDSAVYLCASSLHKPSTDTQYFGPGTRLTVL.